This TCR beta chain comes out of a study of T cells in Graves' hyperthyroidism and ophthalmopathy (dated by TCRdb to the late 2010s). Looking at the study overall: TCR V-J signatures able to tell the groups apart were searched for in a discovery cohort of 100 patients, of whom more than 40 had Graves' ophthalmopathy and 57 had stable Graves' hyperthyroidism. Whether ophthalmopathy could be predicted prospectively was tested in an independent validation cohort made up of 18 to 20 hyperthyroidism patients plus 17 patients who later progressed to ophthalmopathy. The 100 or so discovery patients were divided at random into training and test sets in a 7:3 ratio. In addition, the study compared T-cell repertoires in thyroid tissue and in blood from a handful of Graves' hyperthyroidism patients. After sampling, hyperthyroidism patients received methimazole starting at 30 mg daily, and ophthalmopathy patients received high-dose intravenous methylprednisolone. According to the paper, TCR Vbeta CDR3 sequencing was carried out on roughly 130 peripheral blood samples, which came from under 50 ophthalmopathy, about 75 hyperthyroidism and about 17 progressor patients. Results and caveats for the whole study, not just this receptor: Sample size was not statistically predetermined, and investigators were not blinded to group allocation. A model built on a 13 V-J signature distinguished ophthalmopathy from stable hyperthyroidism, reaching roughly 88% sensitivity and under 84% specificity in cross-validation and 80%/75% in testing. Blood samples also contained most of the expanded thyroid clonotypes (frequency above 0.001), which suggests that blood repertoires may reflect thyroid immune responses. In validation, the model predicted progression to ophthalmopathy with around 71% sensitivity and 72% to 75% specificity, a median of around 6.6 months before onset.

The CDR3 contains 16 residues, cysteine and phenylalanine counted. Kept here is only the CDR3 DNA, which spans 48 bases and is read in frame from base 1. The germline V gene (reference sequence) specifies SEHNR as CDR1 and FQNEAQ as CDR2. Patients with uncontrolled infections, other autoimmune diseases, pregnancy or lactation were excluded. Diagnoses were established on the basis of clinical symptoms, serum thyroxine and TRAb, thyroid ultrasound, and orbital computed tomography. Total RNA was extracted with Trizol reagent, and quality was checked on an Agilent 2100 Bioanalyzer. Points on this clonotype: Its antigen specificity is not known. One end of the junction is discordant with germline, which a read error may explain.

Amplification of TCR beta CDR3 regions was carried out from RNA transcripts. For the first round of RT-PCR on the TCR CDR3, the HTBI primer set was used together with the Qiagen OneStep RT-PCR kit. A second multiplex PCR round built the libraries, followed by size selection and purification. Libraries were sequenced paired-end with 100 bp reads on an Illumina HiSeq2000. The study's processing was this. SOAPnuke was used to process the raw data, with reads discarded if the reads contained adapters or uncalled bases, had a mean Phred below 15, or lacked an exact constant-primer or identifier match. COPE v1.2.5 was used to merge the high-quality paired reads, and each unique nucleotide sequence was defined as a clonotype. MiTCR v1.1 was used to align clonotypes to the IMGT TRBV, TRBD and TRBJ reference segments. Analysis was restricted to V-J combinations with a frequency above 0.0001, which covered approximately 99% of repertoires. A TCS score was defined as the ratio of F50 (clonal expansion) to E x V (chaos), with BLOSUM62-based TCRdist applied between CDR3 peptides within each V-J. Welch's t-statistics and random forest reduced approximately 520 V-J features to 13, which were used in a naive Bayes classifier (R e1071). The similarity between thyroid and blood repertoires was quantified using the Morisita-Horn index. In TCRdb, the public reads were trimmed at Q25 with fastp and aligned with MiXCR, with productive beta chains retained. Rows are combined by CDR3 protein, so each entry shows the most common genes and DNA. Clone size and V and J calls follow TCRdb, not the original study. The sample table records around 660,000 distinct CDR3 sequences; over 40% of these occur just once. The ten largest account for about 7.2% of the sample.

The sequence was collected from an adult man with Graves' disease, either hyperthyroidism or ophthalmopathy (not recorded which). The sample taken for sequencing was peripheral blood or thyroid tissue (not recorded which). The chain is encoded by TRBV7-9 joined to TRBJ1-6, and 7 bases in between align with TRBD1. The DNA sequence follows: TGCGCCAGCAGCCAAACTCCACAGGGGATGAAATCACCCCTCCACTTT. Its coded protein is CASSQTPQGMKSPLHF.